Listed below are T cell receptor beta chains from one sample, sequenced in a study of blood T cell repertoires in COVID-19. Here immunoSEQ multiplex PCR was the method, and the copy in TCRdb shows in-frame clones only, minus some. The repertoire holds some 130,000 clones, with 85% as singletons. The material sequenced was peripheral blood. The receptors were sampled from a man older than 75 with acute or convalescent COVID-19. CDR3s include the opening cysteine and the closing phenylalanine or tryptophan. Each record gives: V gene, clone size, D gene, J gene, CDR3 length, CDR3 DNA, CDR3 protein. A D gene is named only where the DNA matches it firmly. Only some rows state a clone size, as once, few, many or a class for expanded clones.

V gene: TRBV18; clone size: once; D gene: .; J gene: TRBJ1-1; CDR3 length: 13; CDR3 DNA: TGTGCCAGCTCACCAGGGGGCAACACTGAAGCTTTCTTT; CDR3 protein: CASSPGGNTEAFF
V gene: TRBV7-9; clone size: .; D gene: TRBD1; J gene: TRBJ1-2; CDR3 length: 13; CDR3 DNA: TGTGCCAGCTCACCGGGGACAGGCTATGGCTACACCTTC; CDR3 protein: CASSPGTGYGYTF
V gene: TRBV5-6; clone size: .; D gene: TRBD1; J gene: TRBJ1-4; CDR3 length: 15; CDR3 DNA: TGTGCCAGCAGCTTGGAGGGGACAGGGGATGAAAAACTGTTTTTT; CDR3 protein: CASSLEGTGDEKLFF
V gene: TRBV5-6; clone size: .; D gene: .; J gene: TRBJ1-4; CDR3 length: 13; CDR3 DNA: TGTGCCAGCAGCTCGCCTGACCGGGGGAAACTGTTTTTT; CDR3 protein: CASSSPDRGKLFF
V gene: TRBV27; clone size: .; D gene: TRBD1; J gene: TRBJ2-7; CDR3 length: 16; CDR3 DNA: TGTGCCAGCAGTTTCCTTTTTACGACAGGGGCCTACGAGCAGTACTTC; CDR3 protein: CASSFLFTTGAYEQYF
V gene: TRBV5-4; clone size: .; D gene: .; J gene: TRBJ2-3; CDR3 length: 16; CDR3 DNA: TGTGCCAGCAGCCCGCCGACAGGTGGGTTCACAGATACGCAGTATTTT; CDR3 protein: CASSPPTGGFTDTQYF
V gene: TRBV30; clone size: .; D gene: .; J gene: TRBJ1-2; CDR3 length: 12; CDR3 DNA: TGTGCCTGGAGGACGGGGGGGAGTGGCTACACCTTC; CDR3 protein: CAWRTGGSGYTF
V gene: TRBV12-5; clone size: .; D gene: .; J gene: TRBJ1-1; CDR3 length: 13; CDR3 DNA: TGTGCTAGTGGTTTGGTCTCAGGCACTGAAGCTTTCTTT; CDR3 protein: CASGLVSGTEAFF
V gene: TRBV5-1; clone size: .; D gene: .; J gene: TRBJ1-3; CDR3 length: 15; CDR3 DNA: TGCGCCAGCAGCGAAACGGGGTACTCTGGAAACACCATATATTTT; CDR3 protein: CASSETGYSGNTIYF
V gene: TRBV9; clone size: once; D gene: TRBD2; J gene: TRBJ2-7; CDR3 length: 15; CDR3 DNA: TGTGCCAGCAGCGTTCGACTAGCGGGAGCGGGGGAGCAGTACTTC; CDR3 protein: CASSVRLAGAGEQYF
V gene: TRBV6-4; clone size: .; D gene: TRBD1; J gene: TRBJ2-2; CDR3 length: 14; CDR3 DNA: TGTGCCAGCAGGGAGACAGGGTCCAGCGGGGAGCTGTTTTTT; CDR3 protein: CASRETGSSGELFF
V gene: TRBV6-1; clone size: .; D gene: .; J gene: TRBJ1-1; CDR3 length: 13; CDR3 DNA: TGTGCCAGCAGTGAACGGACACAGGGAGCGGCTTTCTTT; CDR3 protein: CASSERTQGAAFF
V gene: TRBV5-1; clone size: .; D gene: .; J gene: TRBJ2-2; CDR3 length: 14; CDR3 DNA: TGCGCCAGCAGAGGCAGGGGGAACACCGGGGAGCTGTTTTTT; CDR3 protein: CASRGRGNTGELFF
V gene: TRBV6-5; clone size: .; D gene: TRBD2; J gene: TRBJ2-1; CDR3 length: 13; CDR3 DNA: TGTGCCAGCAGTTACGCGGGGGGGTTTGAGCAGTTCTTC; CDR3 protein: CASSYAGGFEQFF
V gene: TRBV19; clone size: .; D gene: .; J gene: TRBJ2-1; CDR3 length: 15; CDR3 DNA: TGTGCCAGTAGTATAACGGGGGGCCTCGGCGGTGAGCAGTTCTTC; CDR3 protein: CASSITGGLGGEQFF
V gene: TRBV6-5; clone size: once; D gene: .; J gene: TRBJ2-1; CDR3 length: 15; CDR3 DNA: TGTGCCAGCAGATCCTTAGCTGGAGTCTACAATGAGCAGTTCTTC; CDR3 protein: CASRSLAGVYNEQFF
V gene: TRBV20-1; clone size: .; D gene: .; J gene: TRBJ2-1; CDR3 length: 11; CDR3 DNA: TGCAGTGCTAGCATAGCGGATCAGCAGTTCTTC; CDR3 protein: CSASIADQQFF
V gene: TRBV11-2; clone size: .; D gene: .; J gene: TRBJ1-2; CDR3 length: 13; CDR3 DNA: TGTGCCAGCAGCCCTGACAGGCTCTATGGCTACACCTTC; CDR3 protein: CASSPDRLYGYTF
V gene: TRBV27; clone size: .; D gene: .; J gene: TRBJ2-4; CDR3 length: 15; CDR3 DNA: TGTGCCAGCAGGAGCAGCGGATTAGCCAAAAACATTCAGTACTTC; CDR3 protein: CASRSSGLAKNIQYF
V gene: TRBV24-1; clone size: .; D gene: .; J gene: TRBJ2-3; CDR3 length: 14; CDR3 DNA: TGTGCCACCAGTTTGGGGACAGCGGGAGATACGCAGTATTTT; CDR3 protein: CATSLGTAGDTQYF
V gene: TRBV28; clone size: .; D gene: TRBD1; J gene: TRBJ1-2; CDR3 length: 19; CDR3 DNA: TGTGCCAGCAGTCTCTCGGCTGGGACAGGGGATGGGGGGGTATATGGCTACACCTTC; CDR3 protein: CASSLSAGTGDGGVYGYTF